These T cell receptor beta chains were read from a single sample in a study of OX40 agonist ivuxolimab in advanced cancers. TCRdb's table, derived via immunoSEQ multiplex PCR, lists solely in-frame clones and lacks some. The data show 71,000 or so clones, roughly 86% seen once. The sample here was CD4+ or CD8+ T cells sorted from blood, taken in a trial of the OX40 agonist ivuxolimab. The receptors derive from an adult with an advanced solid tumor such as melanoma, head and neck, liver or kidney cancer. CDR3s include the opening cysteine and the closing phenylalanine or tryptophan. The D gene is left open where the match is weak. The size field is filled for only some rows; it gives once, few, many or a size class.

j_call clone_size v_call d_call cdr3_aa cdr3_nt
TRBJ2-2 once TRBV30 TRBD1 CAWGRGTGGTGELFF TGTGCCTGGGGACGAGGGACAGGGGGTACCGGGGAGCTGTTTTTT
TRBJ1-1 - TRBV6-1 TRBD1 CASRNRGQGAEAFF TGTGCCAGCAGAAACAGGGGGCAGGGAGCTGAAGCTTTCTTT
TRBJ2-3 - TRBV6-4 TRBD1 CASSQGARNTQYF TGTGCCAGCAGCCAGGGGGCGCGTAATACGCAGTATTTT
TRBJ2-6 - TRBV5-1 TRBD2 CASSLGGGPGANVLTF TGCGCCAGCAGCTTGGGCGGGGGGCCTGGGGCCAACGTCCTGACTTTC
TRBJ2-5 - TRBV10-1 TRBD1 CASRGDSQETQYF TGCGCCAGCAGGGGGGACAGCCAAGAGACCCAGTACTTC
TRBJ1-4 - TRBV4-3 TRBD1 CASSQAGTGEQKLFF TGCGCCAGCAGCCAAGCCGGGACAGGGGAACAAAAACTGTTTTTT
TRBJ1-3 - TRBV28 - CASSFGGRTGNTIYF TGTGCCAGCAGTTTCGGGGGCCGCACTGGAAACACCATATATTTT
TRBJ1-4 - TRBV19 - CASRAYGIPDEKLFF TGTGCCAGTAGAGCTTATGGGATCCCGGATGAAAAACTGTTTTTT
TRBJ2-1 - TRBV11-2 TRBD2 CASSYSGGSYNEQFF TGTGCCAGCAGCTACAGCGGGGGCTCCTACAATGAGCAGTTCTTC
TRBJ1-5 - TRBV7-2 - CASSLAGDQPQHF TGTGCCAGCAGCTTAGCAGGGGATCAGCCCCAGCATTTT
TRBJ2-3 - TRBV5-5 - CASSSSFTDTQYF TGTGCCAGCAGCTCCTCCTTCACAGATACGCAGTATTTT
TRBJ1-4 - TRBV5-1 TRBD1 CASSSTGTGPQKLFF TGCGCCAGCAGCTCAACCGGGACAGGGCCTCAAAAACTGTTTTTT
TRBJ2-4 - TRBV7-2 - CASSYKQGSNIQYF TGTGCCAGCAGCTATAAACAGGGCAGCAACATTCAGTACTTC
TRBJ1-4 - TRBV11-2 - CASSSSSLEKLFF TGTGCCAGCAGCTCAAGTTCTCTTGAAAAACTGTTTTTT
TRBJ1-5 - TRBV28 - CASSRVQGGNQPQHF TGTGCCAGCAGCCGGGTACAGGGAGGCAATCAGCCCCAGCATTTT
TRBJ1-3 - TRBV28 - CASTPDPGNTIYF TGTGCCAGTACCCCCGACCCTGGAAACACCATATATTTT
TRBJ2-7 - TRBV27 - CASSLIQAGTYEQYF TGTGCCAGCAGTTTAATACAGGCTGGGACCTACGAGCAGTACTTC
TRBJ2-3 few TRBV4-1 - CASSQVWGTDTQYF TGCGCCAGCAGCCAAGTTTGGGGGACAGATACGCAGTATTTT
TRBJ1-1 - TRBV4-1 - CASSSREGTEAFF TGCGCCAGCAGCTCCCGCGAGGGCACTGAAGCTTTCTTT
TRBJ1-2 - TRBV6-1 - CASSEGTNYGYTF TGTGCCAGCAGTGAAGGCACTAACTATGGCTACACCTTC
TRBJ2-6 - TRBV19 - CASSISDSGANVLTF TGTGCCAGTAGTATATCCGACTCTGGGGCCAACGTCCTGACTTTC
TRBJ2-7 - TRBV29-1 TRBD2 CSVEDPSGAGGKYEQYF TGCAGCGTTGAAGACCCCTCAGGGGCGGGAGGAAAGTACGAGCAGTACTTC
TRBJ1-1 - TRBV7-9 - CASSRTEGTAFF TGTGCCAGCAGCAGGACAGAGGGCACAGCTTTCTTT
TRBJ1-1 - TRBV28 - CASSFDRVNTEAFF TGTGCCAGCAGTTTCGATAGAGTTAACACTGAAGCTTTCTTT
TRBJ1-5 - TRBV28 - CASRLTNQPQHF TGTGCCAGCAGACTCACCAATCAGCCCCAGCATTTT
TRBJ2-3 - TRBV4-1 TRBD2 CASSQEGSGRADTQYF TGCGCCAGCAGCCAAGAAGGGAGCGGGAGGGCAGATACGCAGTATTTT
TRBJ2-2 - TRBV7-8 - CASSLGRDTGELFF TGTGCCAGCAGCTTAGGGCGGGACACCGGGGAGCTGTTTTTT
TRBJ1-3 - TRBV6-5 - CASKGWETAGNTIYF TGTGCCAGCAAGGGGTGGGAGACCGCCGGAAACACCATATATTTT
TRBJ2-2 - TRBV2 - CASIWGSNTGELFF TGTGCCAGCATCTGGGGTTCGAACACCGGGGAGCTGTTTTTT
TRBJ2-1 - TRBV7-2 - CASSDQGFLEQFF TGTGCCAGCAGCGATCAGGGGTTTCTCGAGCAGTTCTTC
TRBJ2-1 - TRBV6-5 - CASSRGLYEQFF TGTGCCAGCAGCCGCGGACTATATGAGCAGTTCTTC
TRBJ1-3 - TRBV9 TRBD1 CASSPVDRGGNTIYF TGTGCCAGCAGCCCTGTGGACAGGGGTGGAAACACCATATATTTT
TRBJ1-1 once TRBV18 - CASSPEHMNTEAFF TGTGCCAGCTCACCAGAGCATATGAACACTGAAGCTTTCTTT
TRBJ2-1 - TRBV19 TRBD2 CASSQTSGYEQFF TGTGCCAGTAGTCAGACTAGCGGGTATGAGCAGTTCTTC
TRBJ1-1 - TRBV28 TRBD1 CASTGTANTEAFF TGTGCCAGCACTGGGACAGCGAACACTGAAGCTTTCTTT
TRBJ1-1 - TRBV29-1 - CSVVTSMNTEAFF TGCAGCGTTGTGACGTCGATGAACACTGAAGCTTTCTTT
TRBJ2-1 - TRBV7-2 - CASSLESVSYNEQFF TGTGCCAGCAGCTTAGAAAGCGTGTCCTACAATGAGCAGTTCTTC
TRBJ1-2 once TRBV10-3 - CAISDSTSSYGYTF TGTGCCATCAGTGATTCGACAAGTTCCTATGGCTACACCTTC
TRBJ1-2 - TRBV6-5 TRBD1 CASRGSGGDYGYTF TGTGCCAGCAGGGGTTCAGGGGGCGATTATGGCTACACCTTC
TRBJ1-1 - TRBV30 - CAWLLATEAFF TGTGCCTGGCTGCTGGCCACTGAAGCTTTCTTT
TRBJ1-4 - TRBV6-4 - CASSEGGPNEKLFF TGTGCCAGCAGTGAAGGGGGGCCTAATGAAAAACTGTTTTTT
TRBJ2-7 - TRBV28 - CASSRTASYEQYF TGTGCCAGCAGCAGGACAGCCTCCTACGAGCAGTACTTC
TRBJ2-5 - TRBV7-9 - CASSLGSETQYF TGTGCCAGCAGCTTGGGATCGGAGACCCAGTACTTC
TRBJ2-3 once TRBV5-3 - CARSWTLGYTDTQYF TGTGCCAGAAGCTGGACCCTCGGTTACACAGATACGCAGTATTTT
TRBJ1-5 once TRBV7-2 - CASSPQGPSNQPQHF TGTGCCAGCAGCCCGCAGGGACCAAGCAATCAGCCCCAGCATTTT
TRBJ2-1 - TRBV10-3 TRBD2 CAITFGLAVTNEQFF TGTGCCATCACCTTCGGACTAGCGGTTACCAATGAGCAGTTCTTC
TRBJ1-3 - TRBV19 - CASTITGNSGNTIYF TGTGCCAGTACCATCACCGGGAACTCTGGAAACACCATATATTTT
TRBJ2-3 few TRBV5-4 - CASSLGPSTDTQYF TGTGCCAGCAGCTTGGGACCAAGCACAGATACGCAGTATTTT
TRBJ2-7 - TRBV7-2 TRBD1 CASSLAGTGVYEQYF TGTGCCAGCAGCTTAGCCGGGACAGGGGTCTACGAGCAGTACTTC
TRBJ2-5 - TRBV19 TRBD1 CASSAQGAPAQYF TGTGCCAGTAGTGCCCAGGGGGCGCCGGCCCAGTACTTC
TRBJ1-4 - TRBV21-1 - CASSRRWDTLILPATNEKLFF TGTGCCAGCAGCAGGCGATGGGACACCTTAATCCTTCCTGCAACTAATGAAAAACTGTTTTTT